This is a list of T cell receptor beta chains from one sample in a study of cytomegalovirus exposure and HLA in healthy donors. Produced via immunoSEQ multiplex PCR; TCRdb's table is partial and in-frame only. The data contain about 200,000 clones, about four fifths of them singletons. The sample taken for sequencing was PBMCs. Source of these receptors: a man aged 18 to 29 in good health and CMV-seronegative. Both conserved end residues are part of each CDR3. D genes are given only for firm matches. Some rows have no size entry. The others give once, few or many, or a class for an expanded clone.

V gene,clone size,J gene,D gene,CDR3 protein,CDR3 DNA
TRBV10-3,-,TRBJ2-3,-,CAIRVADTDTQYF,TGTGCCATCAGAGTAGCGGACACAGATACGCAGTATTTT
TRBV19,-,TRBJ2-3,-,CASSIVPSTDTQYF,TGTGCCAGTAGTATAGTTCCTAGCACAGATACGCAGTATTTT
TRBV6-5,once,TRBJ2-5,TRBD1,CASSYRRGETQYF,TGTGCCAGCAGTTACCGCAGGGGGGAGACCCAGTACTTC
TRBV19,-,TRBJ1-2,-,CASSLVGNYGYTF,TGTGCCAGTAGTTTAGTCGGGAACTATGGCTACACCTTC
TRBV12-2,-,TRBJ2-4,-,CASLSSGGTILAKNIQYF,TGTGCAAGTCTCTCTAGCGGGGGGACAATTTTAGCCAAAAACATTCAGTACTTC
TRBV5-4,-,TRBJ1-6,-,CASSLGRATGPLHF,TGTGCCAGCAGCTTGGGCAGGGCCACGGGTCCCCTCCACTTT
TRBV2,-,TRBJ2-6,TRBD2,CASSESPLAGVSGANVLTF,TGTGCCAGCAGTGAATCCCCCCTAGCGGGGGTGTCTGGGGCCAACGTCCTGACTTTC
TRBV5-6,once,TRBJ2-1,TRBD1,CASSLPHGQGNNEQFF,TGTGCCAGCAGCTTGCCTCATGGACAGGGTAACAATGAGCAGTTCTTC
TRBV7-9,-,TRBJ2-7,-,CASSPGPGEDEQYF,TGTGCCAGCAGCCCAGGGCCAGGGGAAGACGAGCAGTACTTC
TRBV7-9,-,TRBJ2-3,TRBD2,CASNRRGGDTDTQYF,TGTGCAAGCAACAGACGGGGGGGTGACACAGATACGCAGTATTTT
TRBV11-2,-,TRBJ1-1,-,CASSSLEGIRAFF,TGTGCCAGCAGCTCCCTCGAGGGTATCAGAGCTTTCTTT
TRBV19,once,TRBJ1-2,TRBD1,CASSIDREYGYTF,TGTGCCAGTAGCATCGACAGGGAATATGGCTACACCTTC
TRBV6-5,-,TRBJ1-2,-,CASRTGGKAGYTF,TGTGCCAGCAGAACGGGGGGGAAAGCCGGCTACACCTTC
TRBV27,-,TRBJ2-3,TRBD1,CATRQGGDTQYF,TGTGCCACCCGACAGGGCGGGGATACGCAGTATTTT
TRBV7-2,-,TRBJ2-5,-,CASSLARDQETQYF,TGTGCCAGCAGCTTAGCGCGGGACCAAGAGACCCAGTACTTC
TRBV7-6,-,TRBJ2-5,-,CASSQLRGAGETQYF,TGTGCCAGCAGCCAACTCCGCGGGGCAGGAGAGACCCAGTACTTC